The 8 T cell receptor beta chains in this list originate from one sample, sequenced in a study of blood T cell repertoires in COVID-19. Method: immunoSEQ multiplex PCR; TCRdb's copy keeps in-frame clones and lacks some. The data hold around 300,000 clones, with 85% to 90% observed a single time. Material for sequencing was peripheral blood. The receptors derive from a woman in her fifties or sixties with COVID-19, enrolled during active disease.

This clone has more than one count but fewer than ten. The gene calls are TRBV30 and TRBJ1-2; D ambiguous. This CDR3 has 13 amino acids. Germline V gene lookup returns CDR1 GTSNPN and CDR2 SVGIG (reference sequence). Trimming left V 4 bases short and J 4 bases short, with 13 bases between. The CDR3 loop reads CAWNRGLGYGYTF. CDR3 nucleotide sequence: TGTGCCTGGAATAGAGGCCTGGGCTATGGCTACACCTTC.

The rearrangement joins TRBV7-6 to TRBJ1-1, with no clear D. V gave up 3 bases and J gave up 5 bases, with 10 bases separating them. Germline-derived CDR1 and CDR2 are SGHVS and FNYEAQ. This CDR3 has 13 amino acids. CDR3 protein: CASSLSEETEAFF. In DNA, the CDR3 is TGTGCCAGCAGCTTGAGCGAGGAGACTGAAGCTTTCTTT.

The J gene is TRBJ2-1, the V gene TRBV7-7; 15 bases are a match to TRBD2. The length of the CDR3 is 18 residues. In germline, CDR1 is SSHAT, CDR2 FNYEAQ (reference sequence). J lost 6 bases, V lost 5 bases, and 11 bases had no gene match. In DNA form, the CDR3 reads TGTGCCAGCAGCGAGGGACTAGCGGGAGGAGTCGGTGGCAATGAGCAGTTCTTC. It is translated as CASSEGLAGGVGGNEQFF. The full variable domain, rest sourced from reference TRBV7-7 and TRBJ2-1, is GAGVSQSPRYKVTKRGQDVTLRCDPISSHATLYWYQQALGQGPEFLTYFNYEAQPDKSGLPSDRFSAERPEGSISTLTIQRTEQRDSAMYRCASSEGLAGGVGGNEQFFGPGTRLTVL.

Comment on this clone: The sample carries other DNA sequences with the same CDR3. V and J are TRBV5-1 and TRBJ2-2; 8 bases line up with TRBD2. CDR3 length equals 15 residues. V lost 0 bases and J lost 2; bases outside the gene matches: 0. Per germline, CDR1 SGHRS and CDR2 YFSETQ. In nucleotides, the CDR3 is TGCGCCAGCAGCTTGGTAGCGGGAAACACCGGGGAGCTGTTTTTT. Its protein product is CASSLVAGNTGELFF.

Regarding this clone: Other DNA sequences from this sample encode an identical CDR3 as well. The chain employs TRBV19 and TRBJ2-2, with 7 bases fitting TRBD2. From germline, CDR1 is LNHDA and CDR2 SQIVND (reference sequence). This CDR3 has 14 residues. V lost 3 bases and J lost 4; bases outside the gene matches: 2. The CDR3 DNA reads TGTGCCAGTAGTATCACGGGAGGCACCGGGGAGCTGTTTTTT. It translates to CASSITGGTGELFF.

The chain employs TRBV5-8 and TRBJ2-5, with D unresolved. This CDR3 comprises 16 residues. Germline CDR1 SGHTS, CDR2 YDEGEE. Trimming pared 2 bases from V and 0 bases from J, leaving 14 bases between. The CDR3 here is CASSFAGRLHQETQYF. The CDR3 region has the DNA TGTGCCAGCAGCTTTGCAGGTCGCCTCCACCAAGAGACCCAGTACTTC.

For this clone: Within the sample, other DNA sequences also encode this same CDR3. CDR3 DNA sequence: TGTGCCAGCAGCCGGGACAGGGGGTACAATGAGCAGTTCTTC. Encoded protein: CASSRDRGYNEQFF. The chain joins TRBV6-5 to TRBJ2-1, with 11 bases matching TRBD1. Germline V CDR1 and CDR2: MNHEY, SVGAGI. J lost 4 bases, V lost 6 bases, and 2 bases had no gene match. The CDR3 has 14 amino acids.

The chain couples TRBV6-5 to TRBJ1-2, with 9 bases that match TRBD1. With 6 bases clipped from V and 5 bases from J, the junction kept 7 bases outside the gene matches. The CDR3 runs 14 residues. Germline V gene sequence: CDR1 MNHEY, CDR2 SVGAGI. The CDR3 here is CASSPGTGRYGYTF. The CDR3 nucleotides are TGTGCCAGCAGCCCCGGGACAGGGAGATATGGCTACACCTTC.